These 27 T cell receptor beta chains came from one sample sequenced in a study of T-cell reconstitution after alpha-beta-depleted transplantation in children. The authors prepared the TCRbeta library with unique molecular identifiers. One entry per CDR3 protein results from TCRdb running MiXCR on the PCR reads. The sample holds some 200,000 distinct CDR3 sequences, roughly 15% seen once. The sample here was PBMCs from the stem cell graft donor, taken from the stem cell graft. These receptors were obtained from a human donor who donated a stem cell graft to a child with acute lymphoblastic leukemia.

In the case of this clonotype: A single base separates this from a much larger clone, so it may be a read error. V usage is TRBV29-1 and J usage is TRBJ1-1; D possibly corresponds to TRBD1 (5 bases). CDR1 SQVTM and CDR2 ANQGSEA come from the germline V gene. The CDR3 runs to 12 residues. The CDR3 sequence is CSVESPGLEALF. CDR3 nucleotide sequence: TGCAGCGTTGAAAGCCCAGGGCTTGAAGCTCTCTTT.

The chain is built from TRBV7-9 and TRBJ1-1; the match to TRBD1 covers 8 bases. The junction had 5 bases not matched to a gene; V was cut back by 5 bases and J by 0 bases. The CDR3 has 15 amino acids. The germline V gene has CDR1 SEHNR and CDR2 FQNEAQ (reference sequence). CDR3 amino acids: CASSGSGGLNTEAFF. In DNA form, the CDR3 reads TGTGCCAGCAGCGGGTCAGGGGGCTTGAACACTGAAGCTTTCTTT.

The table lists this clonotype with many counts. V usage is TRBV20-1 and J usage is TRBJ1-1; D gene ambiguous. V was pared by 5 bases and J by 5 bases, with 18 bases between. This CDR3 is built from 14 residues. Germline CDR1 reads DFQATT; CDR2 reads SNEGSKA (reference sequence). The CDR3 coding sequence is TGCAGTGCTCCCCGGGCAGGAACCTTGACTGAAGCTTTCTTT. Its protein is CSAPRAGTLTEAFF.

This clonotype was counted many times. The CDR3 DNA is TGTGCCGTAGGTTACGAGCAGTACTTC. It yields the protein CAVGYEQYF. The gene calls are TRBV11-2 and TRBJ2-7; D gene uncertain. Trimming cost V 11 bases and J 4 bases, with 6 bases left between them. CDR1 and CDR2 from the germline V gene are SGHAT and FQNNGV. This CDR3 contains 9 residues.

The chain joins TRBV7-9 to TRBJ2-2; 8 bases map to TRBD2. V lost 1 base and J lost 7; bases outside the gene matches: 8. The CDR3 contains 16 residues. The germline gives CDR1 SEHNR, CDR2 FQNEAQ (reference sequence). This CDR3 is CASSLESGSRDGELFF. The CDR3 nucleotides are TGTGCCAGCAGCTTAGAGAGCGGGAGCCGGGACGGGGAGCTGTTTTTT.

The rearrangement uses TRBV7-2 and TRBJ2-1, with TRBD2 matching 10 bases. J gave up 14 bases and V 4 bases, and 5 bases lay outside the gene matches. The V gene's germline CDR1 is SGHTA and CDR2 FQGNSA. CDR3 length: 12 amino acids. Here the CDR3 reads CASSSSGTSEFF. The CDR3 DNA follows: TGTGCCAGCAGCTCCTCCGGGACTAGCGAGTTCTTC.

This clonotype was detected many times. This rearrangement joins TRBV11-2 to TRBJ1-1; perhaps TRBD1 as D (5 bases). V gave up 3 bases and J gave up 1 base, with 9 bases separating them. The CDR3 runs 14 residues. CDR1 SGHAT and CDR2 FQNNGV come from the germline V gene. CDR3: CASSFNTGNTEAFF. In DNA, the CDR3 is TGTGCCAGCAGCTTCAACACAGGGAACACTGAAGCTTTCTTT.

This clonotype was seen a handful of times. The chain uses TRBV5-1 and TRBJ2-3; possibly TRBD1 or TRBD2 for D (5 bases each). V was clipped by 5 bases and J by 2 bases, with 12 bases between them. Per germline, CDR1 SGHRS and CDR2 YFSETQ. The CDR3 sequence is 14 residues long. The CDR3 is CASRGELVTDTQYF. CDR3 nucleotides: TGCGCCAGCAGAGGGGAGTTAGTCACAGATACGCAGTATTTT.

This clonotype was seen repeatedly, ten times or more. This chain uses TRBV12-3 or TRBV12-4 with TRBJ1-5; D not certain. V was shortened by 3 bases and J by 4 bases, with 16 bases between the two germline ends. The length of the CDR3 is 16 residues. The CDR3 region has the DNA TGTGCCAGCAGTTTTGGCTCGTCAAGCCAAAATCAGCCCCAGCATTTT. Protein product: CASSFGSSSQNQPQHF.

There are many counts of this clonotype. CDR3 DNA sequence: TGTGCCAGCAGCCCTTGGGACTTCGATACGCAGTATTTT. It is translated as CASSPWDFDTQYF. The chain recombines TRBV5-5 with TRBJ2-3, with TRBD2 as a possible D gene (6 bases). This CDR3 contains 13 residues. Deletions cut 4 bases from V and 6 bases from J, with 12 bases between. Germline loops: CDR1 SGHKS, CDR2 YYEKEE (reference sequence).

This clonotype was found many times. This chain connects TRBV12-3 or TRBV12-4 to TRBJ1-6; D is uncertain. Trimming took off 3 bases at V and 7 bases at J, with 7 bases between the two ends. This CDR3 spans 13 amino acids. This CDR3 is CASSFFPNSPLHF. CDR3 sequence (DNA): TGTGCCAGCAGTTTCTTCCCGAATTCACCCCTCCACTTT.

This clonotype was recorded at least ten times. This rearrangement joins TRBV20-1 to TRBJ2-7; 9 bases are a match to TRBD2. CDR1 and CDR2 (germline): DFQATT, SNEGSKA (reference sequence). Trimming took 6 bases from V and 2 from J; bases not matched to a gene: 11. CDR3 length: 15 residues. The CDR3: CSAPNPAGGTYEQYF. The CDR3 DNA reads as TGCAGTGCCCCGAACCCCGCGGGAGGGACCTACGAGCAGTACTTC.

This clonotype was found many times. The chain is built from TRBV6-1 and TRBJ2-4; D is perhaps TRBD1 or TRBD2 (5 bases each). The CDR3 totals 13 residues. The V gene lost 6 bases and the J gene lost 9 bases, with 15 bases spanning the gap. Per germline, CDR1 MNHNS and CDR2 SASEGT. The CDR3 bases are TGTGCCAGCAGCTCTGGGGGTAGGGGCATTCAGTACTTC. This gives the protein CASSSGGRGIQYF.

On this clonotype: It may be a read error: a sequence one base away is much more abundant. The chain couples TRBV12-3 or TRBV12-4 to TRBJ2-2; a possible D gene is TRBD1 (6 bases). The CDR3 loop spans 15 amino acids. The CDR3 nucleotides are TGTGCCAGCAGTTGGGGGCCGGAGAACACCGGGGAGCTGCTTTTT. Encoded protein: CASSWGPENTGELLF.

This clonotype was found many times. J is TRBJ2-1 and V is TRBV12-3 or TRBV12-4; 14 nucleotides line up with TRBD2. The CDR3 length is 16 residues. Unmatched junction bases numbered 9, after V lost 5 bases and J lost 9 bases. The CDR3 region is CASSLGGLAGVGEQFF. The DNA of the CDR3 is TGTGCCAGCAGTCTTGGGGGACTAGCGGGAGTAGGTGAGCAGTTCTTC.

The sample holds many counts of this clonotype. This chain links TRBV11-3 with TRBJ1-1; D not resolved. The CDR3 is 13 amino acids. V lost 4 bases and J lost 8, with 14 bases in between. Germline-derived CDR1 and CDR2 are SGHNT and YENEEA. The DNA of the CDR3 is TGTGCCAGCAGCTCCCAGGCGGGAGGGGAAGCTTTCTTT. Translation: CASSSQAGGEAFF.

There are many counts of this clonotype. V usage is TRBV7-2 and J usage is TRBJ2-7; maybe TRBD2 (5 bases). The ends were cut back, 2 bases at V and 1 base at J, with 12 bases in the middle. Germline assignment: CDR1 SGHTA and CDR2 FQGNSA. The CDR3 spans 15 residues. Here the CDR3 DNA reads TGTGCCAGCAGCTTACGGGTAGCGTCTTCCTACGAGCAGTACTTC. This encodes CASSLRVASSYEQYF.

The V and J genes are TRBV18 and TRBJ2-3, with 7 bases that match TRBD1. Germline CDR1 is KGHSH and CDR2 is LQKENI. The trim removed 3 bases at V and 0 bases at J, leaving 6 bases unmatched. The length of the CDR3 is 16 residues. CDR3 nucleotides: TGTGCCAGCTCACCTAGAGGACAGGTTAGCACAGATACGCAGTATTTT. Amino acid sequence: CASSPRGQVSTDTQYF.

There are a few counts of this clonotype. Germline and junction disagree at one end, which may indicate a read error. This chain connects TRBV7-9 to TRBJ1-2, with D unresolved. The germline V gene encodes CDR1 SEHNR and CDR2 FQNEAQ (reference sequence). This CDR3 is built from 10 residues. The CDR3 loop is CASSLSGSSF. Written as DNA, the CDR3 is TGTGCCAGCAGCTTATCCGGCAGCTCCTTC.

This clonotype was found many times. This chain joins TRBV5-1 and TRBJ2-3, with 14 bases identical to TRBD2. CDR3 length equals 20 residues. The V segment lost 3 bases and the J segment 1 base; nucleotides outside the gene matches: 13. CDR1 SGHRS and CDR2 YFSETQ come from the germline V gene. CDR3 DNA: TGCGCCAGCAGCTCCACCGGGACTAGCGGGAGAATCTTCGGCACAGATACGCAGTATTTT. Encoded protein: CASSSTGTSGRIFGTDTQYF.

In its sample, this clonotype was seen many times. The chain recombines TRBV6-5 with TRBJ2-5, with 7 positions matching TRBD1. CDR3 size: 13 residues. Germline V gene data show CDR1 as MNHEY and CDR2 as SVGAGI. V lost 2 bases to trimming and J lost 6 bases; unmatched junction nucleotides: 3. As DNA, the CDR3 is TGTGCCAGCAGTTACACAGGGGAGAAGACCCAGTACTTC. As protein: CASSYTGEKTQYF.

The chain uses TRBV24-1 and TRBJ1-2; 7 positions match TRBD1. In germline, CDR1 is KGHDR, CDR2 SFDVKD. V lost 7 bases to trimming and J lost 8 bases; unmatched junction nucleotides: 12. The CDR3 has 14 amino acids. The CDR3 DNA reads TGTGCCACCAGCGGATACGACAGGGAGCGCGGCTACACCTTC. Translating gives CATSGYDRERGYTF.

This clonotype has ten or more counts. CDR3 in DNA: TGTGCCATCAGTATCGGTGCGGAGACCCAGTACTTC. Its translation: CAISIGAETQYF. The rearrangement joins TRBV10-3 to TRBJ2-5; D unclear. V lost 5 bases and J lost 5, with 9 bases in between. Germline CDR1 and CDR2: ENHRY and SYGVKD. This CDR3 is 12 amino acids long.

Note on this clonotype: One end of the junction is discordant with germline, which a read error may explain. The chain joins TRBV7-7 to TRBJ2-1; 8 nucleotides line up with TRBD1. The CDR3 contains 15 residues. The germline CDR1 and CDR2 sequences are SSHAT and FNYEAQ (reference sequence). CDR3 region: CASSSGQGYYNEQFF. The DNA for the CDR3 is TGTGCTAGCAGCTCCGGACAGGGCTACTACAATGAGCAGTTCTTC.

This clonotype was seen at least ten times. V gene TRBV5-1 combines with J gene TRBJ1-1; TRBD1 matches 10 bases. The CDR3 is 14 residues long. Losses at the gene ends were 3 bases for V and 5 bases for J; bases not matched to a gene: 4. Germline assignment: CDR1 SGHRS and CDR2 YFSETQ. The CDR3, as DNA: TGCGCCAGCAGCTGGGGGACAGGGGAGACTGAAGCTTTCTTT. It encodes CASSWGTGETEAFF. Based on the CDR3 plus reference TRBV5-1 and TRBJ1-1, the full variable domain is KAGVTQTPRYLIKTRGQQVTLSCSPISGHRSVSWYQQTPGQGLQFLFEYFSETQRNKGNFPGRFSGRQFSNSRSEMNVSTLELGDSALYLCASSWGTGETEAFFGQGTRLTVV.

This clonotype was counted between two and nine times. This sequence joins TRBV4-1 and TRBJ1-3; 9 nucleotides agree with TRBD1. This CDR3 has 16 residues. The germline V gene has CDR1 MGHRA and CDR2 YSYEKL. V shed 5 bases, J shed 1 base, and the junction held 6 bases outside the gene matches. CDR3 loop: CASSTVGQGSGNTIYF. CDR3 sequence (DNA): TGCGCCAGCAGCACCGTAGGACAGGGGTCTGGAAACACCATATATTTT.

In this sample, this clonotype turned up many times. This chain connects TRBV12-3 or TRBV12-4 to TRBJ1-1; perhaps TRBD1 as D (5 bases). V gave up 4 bases and J gave up 6 bases, with 21 bases separating them. The CDR3 is 16 residues long. CDR3 nucleotides: TGTGCCAGCAGTTGGGGGTTGAGGTCGGGGTTACCTGAAGCTTTCTTT. The encoded protein is CASSWGLRSGLPEAFF.